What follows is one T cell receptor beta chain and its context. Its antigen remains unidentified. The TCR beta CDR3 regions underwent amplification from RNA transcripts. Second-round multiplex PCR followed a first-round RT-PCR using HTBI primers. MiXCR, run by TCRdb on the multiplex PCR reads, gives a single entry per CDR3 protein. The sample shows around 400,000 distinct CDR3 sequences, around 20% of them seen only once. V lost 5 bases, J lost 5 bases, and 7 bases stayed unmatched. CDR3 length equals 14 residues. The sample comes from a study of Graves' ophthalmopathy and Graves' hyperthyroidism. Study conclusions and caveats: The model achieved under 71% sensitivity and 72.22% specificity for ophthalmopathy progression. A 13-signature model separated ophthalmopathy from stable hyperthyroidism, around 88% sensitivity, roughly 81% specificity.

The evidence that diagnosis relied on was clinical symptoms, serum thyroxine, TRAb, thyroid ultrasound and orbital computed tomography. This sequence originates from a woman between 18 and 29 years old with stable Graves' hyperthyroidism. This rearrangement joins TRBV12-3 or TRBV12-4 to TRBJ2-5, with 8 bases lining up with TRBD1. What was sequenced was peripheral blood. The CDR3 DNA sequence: TGTGCCAGCAGTGAGCCAGGGGGCAGGGAGACCCAGTACTTC. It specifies CASSEPGGRETQYF.